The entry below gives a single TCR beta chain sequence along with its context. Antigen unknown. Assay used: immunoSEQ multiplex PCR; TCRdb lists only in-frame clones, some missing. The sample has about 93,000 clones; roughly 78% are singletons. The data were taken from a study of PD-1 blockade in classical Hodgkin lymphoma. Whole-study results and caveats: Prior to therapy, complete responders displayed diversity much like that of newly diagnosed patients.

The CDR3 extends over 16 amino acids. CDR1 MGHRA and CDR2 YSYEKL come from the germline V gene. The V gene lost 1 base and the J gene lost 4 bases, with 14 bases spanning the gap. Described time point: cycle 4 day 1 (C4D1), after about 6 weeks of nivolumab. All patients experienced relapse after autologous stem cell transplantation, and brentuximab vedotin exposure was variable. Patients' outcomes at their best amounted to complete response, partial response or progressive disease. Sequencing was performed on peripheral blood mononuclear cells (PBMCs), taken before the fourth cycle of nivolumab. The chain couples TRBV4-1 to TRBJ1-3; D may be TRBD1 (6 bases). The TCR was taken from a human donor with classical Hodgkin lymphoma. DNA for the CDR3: TGCGCCAGCAGCCAAGGATTCCGCCAGGGGGGAAACACCATATATTTT. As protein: CASSQGFRQGGNTIYF.